This T cell receptor beta chain is drawn from a study of post-analysis software for immune sequencing data. Background on the study: The disease courses covered relapsing-remitting, secondary progressive and progressive-relapsing multiple sclerosis. Whole-study results and caveats: Four to six TRBV segments were more frequent in patients than controls; TRBV5-6, TRBV5-1 and TRBV20-1 belonged to this group. The F measure placed samples prepared in the same batch into strongly shared clusters.

About this clonotype: Its antigen is as yet unknown.

Germline CDR1 reads MGHRA; CDR2 reads YSYEKL. CDR3 length equals 13 residues. V was clipped by 2 bases and J by 6 bases, with 8 bases between them. Unique molecular identifiers were built into the TCR beta cDNA libraries. The authors obtained approximately 460,000 cDNA molecules from about 0.94 to 9.7 million T cells. TCRdb ran MiXCR on the PCR reads and lists one entry per CDR3 protein. The sample holds hundreds of thousands of distinct CDR3 sequences, 40% to 55% seen once. The sample consisted of blood. This chain links TRBV4-1 with TRBJ2-1, with TRBD2 as a possible D gene (5 bases). This receptor was obtained from a girl aged 5 to 17 with multiple sclerosis. The CDR3 DNA reads TGCGCCAGCAGCCAACACGGACTCAATGAGCAGTTCTTC. Its protein is CASSQHGLNEQFF.